The following is a TCR beta chain sequence with its context. This record belongs to a study of regulatory T cells in long-lasting Graves disease. Study in general: The study enrolled newly diagnosed Graves' patients on antithyroid drugs under 3 months.

Time point meaning: newly diagnosed GD, antithyroid drugs for less than 3 months. From RNA extracted from PBMCs, the TCR library was made. The CDR3 has 13 amino acids. Trimming removed 8 bases from V and 1 base from J, with 11 bases in between. Germline V CDR1 and CDR2: ENHRY, SYGVKD. CDR3 regions were amplified by Arm-PCR using iRepertoire HTBI primers to build TCR beta libraries. MiXCR, applied by TCRdb to the multiplex PCR reads, yields one record per CDR3 protein. This table has 530,000 or so distinct CDR3 sequences, approximately 13% appearing once. The sample was also linked to a second study, of T cells in Graves' hyperthyroidism and ophthalmopathy.

Source: peripheral blood mononuclear cells (PBMCs), taken at new diagnosis, from a patient treated with antithyroid drugs. The chain couples TRBV10-3 to TRBJ2-5; possibly TRBD2 for D (6 bases). The origin of this receptor is a man younger than 40 with Graves disease. The CDR3 sequence: CAIATSLQETQYF. CDR3 coding DNA: TGTGCCATCGCAACTAGCCTCCAAGAGACCCAGTACTTC.